These T cell receptor beta chains were read from a single sample in a study of radiotherapy plus CTLA-4 blockade in lung cancer. Some clones are missing from TCRdb's copy, which holds only in-frame ones; the method was immunoSEQ multiplex PCR. This table has around 120,000 clones, around 75% appearing once. This specimen was peripheral blood, taken from a patient treated with radiotherapy plus ipilimumab. The receptors were sampled from a human donor with non-small cell lung cancer who had a partial response to radiotherapy plus ipilimumab. CDR3s include the opening cysteine and the closing phenylalanine or tryptophan.

j_call v_call cdr3_aa
TRBJ1-4 TRBV28 CASSLGTGADEKLFF
TRBJ1-5 TRBV28 CATQGHLRGRNQPQHF
TRBJ2-7 TRBV30 CAWSGLAGVQYF
TRBJ2-3 TRBV30 CAWSVIASGTSTDTQYF
TRBJ1-1 TRBV5-1 CATREGGVSNTEAFF
TRBJ2-7 TRBV5-4 CASSLARGISYEQYF
TRBJ2-5 TRBV10-1 CASSRDSQETQYF
TRBJ1-1 TRBV7-2 CASSYRQGAHLYEAFF
TRBJ1-4 TRBV29-1 CSVDLGQGIEKLFF
TRBJ1-5 TRBV2 CASSDRGVGQPQHF
TRBJ2-1 TRBV15 CATSSMTSGTYNEQFF
TRBJ2-1 TRBV10-3 CAISASGDSGYNEQFF
NA TRBV6-5 CASSYFQGSYEQYF
TRBJ1-3 TRBV30 CAWGQDSGNTIYF
TRBJ1-5 TRBV2 CASSDRGVGQPQHF
TRBJ2-1 TRBV5-1 CASSLLGRLPYNEQFF
NA TRBV19 CASSSTGGNSYEQYF
TRBJ2-1 TRBV6-1 CASRGTANYNEQFF
TRBJ2-5 TRBV18 CASSPPSQETQYF
TRBJ2-3 TRBV10-3 CAISDRGPPDTQYF
TRBJ2-2 TRBV5-4 CASGAGTGTGELFF
TRBJ1-2 TRBV10-1 CASKGQGEWNGYTF
TRBJ2-2 TRBV28 CASSSPWGAGELFF
TRBJ1-1 TRBV4-1 CASSQIGGLGTEAFF